The 24 T cell receptor beta chains reported below all come from one sample, sequenced in a study of cytomegalovirus exposure and HLA in healthy donors. Profiling relied on immunoSEQ multiplex PCR, and the TCRdb table lists in-frame clones only, not all of them. The sample consists of about 260,000 clones, about 90% of them appearing once. The sequenced sample consisted of PBMCs. The source is a woman between 25 and 40 years old in good health and CMV-seronegative.

This sequence joins TRBV27 and TRBJ2-2; 9 nucleotides match TRBD1. Germline CDR1 is MNHEY and CDR2 is SMNVEV (reference sequence). V lost 6 bases to trimming and J lost 6 bases; unmatched junction nucleotides: 11. The CDR3 totals 16 residues. The CDR3 protein is CASRPLDRGVSGELFF. CDR3 in DNA: TGTGCCAGCAGGCCCCTGGACAGGGGAGTGTCCGGGGAGCTGTTTTTT.

V gene TRBV2 combines with J gene TRBJ2-7; tentative D call: TRBD1 (6 bases). This CDR3 spans 14 amino acids. CDR1 and CDR2 from the germline V gene are SNHLY and FYNNEI. V lost 5 bases, J lost 2 bases, and 13 bases lay in between. This CDR3 reads CASSLYRAPYEQYF. CDR3 DNA sequence: TGTGCCAGCAGTCTTTACAGGGCTCCCTACGAGCAGTACTTC.

This clone was seen only a few times. The chain recombines TRBV10-3 with TRBJ2-1; the match to TRBD2 covers 13 bases. Germline V gene lookup returns CDR1 ENHRY and CDR2 SYGVKD. V lost 6 bases to trimming and J lost 6 bases; unmatched junction nucleotides: 5. The CDR3 contains 15 residues. The DNA of the CDR3 is TGTGCCATCAGGTCAACTAGCGGGAGGGCCAATGAGCAGTTCTTC. Translating gives CAIRSTSGRANEQFF.

The V gene is TRBV30, the J gene TRBJ2-7; 13 bases are shared with TRBD2. CDR1 and CDR2 (germline): GTSNPN, SVGIG (reference sequence). The CDR3 extends over 16 amino acids. V gave up 1 base and J gave up 5 bases; unmatched junction bases: 8. In nucleotides, the CDR3 is TGTGCCTGGAGTGCTGGACTAGCGGGAGTAAAAAACGAGCAGTACTTC. Its translation: CAWSAGLAGVKNEQYF. Together with reference TRBV30 and TRBJ2-7, the CDR3 gives the full variable domain: SQTIHQWPATLVQPVGSPLSLECTVEGTSNPNLYWYRQAAGRGLQLLFYSVGIGQISSEVPQNLSASRPQDRQFILSSKKLLLSDSGFYLCAWSAGLAGVKNEQYFGPGTRLTVT.

The chain uses TRBV6-1 and TRBJ2-3; TRBD1 or TRBD2 may be the D gene (6 bases each). Germline V lookup: CDR1 MNHNS, CDR2 SASEGT. Trimming stripped 0 bases from V and 1 base from J, with 11 bases between. The CDR3 covers 16 residues. CDR3 amino acids: CASSEAPGAGTDTQYF. The CDR3 coding sequence is TGTGCCAGCAGTGAAGCTCCGGGGGCGGGCACAGATACGCAGTATTTT.

This clone appeared once. V gene TRBV19 combines with J gene TRBJ1-2; TRBD1 aligns across 10 bases. Germline assignment: CDR1 LNHDA and CDR2 SQIVND (reference sequence). CDR3 size: 15 residues. The V gene end was trimmed by 3 bases and the J gene end by 4 bases; junction bases not matched to a gene: 5. The CDR3 sequence is CASSIGTGAIYGYTF. The CDR3 region has the DNA TGTGCCAGTAGTATTGGGACAGGGGCGATCTATGGCTACACCTTC.

The chain links TRBV29-1 to TRBJ2-1; 10 nucleotides match TRBD2. CDR3 size: 13 residues. Trimming cost V 0 bases and J 16 bases; bases outside gene matches: 9. CDR1 is SQVTM and CDR2 is ANQGSEA in the germline V gene. In nucleotides, the CDR3 is TGCAGCGTTGAAGAGTTTACCGGGACTAGCGAATTCTTC. This gives the protein CSVEEFTGTSEFF.

V gene TRBV28 combines with J gene TRBJ1-5; D uncertain. The V and J ends lost 8 bases and 3 bases respectively, with 8 bases between them. In germline, CDR1 is MDHEN, CDR2 SYDVKM. The CDR3 length is 12 residues. The CDR3 DNA is TGTGCCAGCTGTGGCGTCAATCAGCCCCAGCATTTT. This gives the protein CASCGVNQPQHF.

V gene TRBV4-3 combines with J gene TRBJ2-7; TRBD2 matches at 10 bases. The CDR3 has 17 amino acids. Germline V gene sequence: CDR1 LGHNA, CDR2 YSLEER. The V segment lost 0 bases and the J segment 6 bases; nucleotides outside the gene matches: 11. The CDR3: CASSQDRFGTSASEQYF. CDR3 sequence (DNA): TGCGCCAGCAGCCAAGATCGGTTTGGGACTAGCGCAAGCGAGCAGTACTTC.

The rearrangement joins TRBV7-9 to TRBJ1-2; 8 positions agree with TRBD1. V was pared by 4 bases and J by 7 bases, with 5 bases of the junction left unmatched. CDR1 and CDR2 from the germline V gene are SEHNR and FQNEAQ (reference sequence). This CDR3 spans 13 amino acids. The CDR3 region is CASSSDRVAGYTF. As DNA, the CDR3 is TGTGCCAGCAGCTCGGACAGGGTAGCTGGCTACACCTTC.

The chain joins TRBV7-7 to TRBJ2-7; D ambiguous. CDR3 length: 14 amino acids. Trimming removed 1 base from V and 2 bases from J, with 9 bases in between. Looked up from germline, CDR1 is SSHAT and CDR2 is FNYEAQ (reference sequence). The CDR3 reads CASSLGVGPYEQYF. In DNA form, the CDR3 reads TGTGCCAGCAGCTTAGGAGTTGGCCCCTACGAGCAGTACTTC.

DNA for the CDR3: TGTGCCAGCAGTGAATATGGTCAGCATGAGCAGTTCTTC. Translated: CASSEYGQHEQFF. The chain links TRBV25-1 to TRBJ2-1; D unclear. This CDR3 comprises 13 residues. V lost 0 bases and J 8 bases, leaving 8 bases between the germline ends. Germline V gives CDR1 MGHDK, CDR2 SYGVNS.

The gene calls are TRBV28 and TRBJ2-1, with D hard to call. With 5 bases removed from V and 3 bases from J, the gap between germline ends came to 11 bases. In germline, CDR1 is MDHEN, CDR2 SYDVKM. The CDR3 is 14 residues long. In DNA form, the CDR3 reads TGTGCCAGCAGTACCTTTACAGACTACAATGAGCAGTTCTTC. Translated: CASSTFTDYNEQFF.

The chain couples TRBV7-2 to TRBJ1-5; D uncertain. Germline V gene sequence: CDR1 SGHTA, CDR2 FQGNSA. Trimming removed 2 bases from V and 7 bases from J, with 6 bases in between. This CDR3 is 12 amino acids long. Here the CDR3 DNA reads TGTGCCAGCAGCTTATATAGGCAGCCCCAGCATTTT. The encoded protein is CASSLYRQPQHF.

The chain uses TRBV5-1 and TRBJ1-1; perhaps TRBD1 as D (5 bases). The CDR3 is made up of 15 amino acids. Trimming left V 3 bases short and J 0 bases short, with 12 bases between. Germline V gene data show CDR1 as SGHRS and CDR2 as YFSETQ. CDR3 bases: TGCGCCAGCAGCTCGGTCCAGGGTATGAACACTGAAGCTTTCTTT. This sequence encodes CASSSVQGMNTEAFF.

The V and J genes are TRBV11-2 and TRBJ2-7; D is uncertain. V was shortened by 3 bases and J by 6 bases, with 9 bases between the two germline ends. Germline CDR1 and CDR2: SGHAT and FQNNGV. The CDR3 is 12 residues long. CDR3 in DNA: TGTGCCAGCAGCTTTCCCGGAAGCGAGCAGTACTTC. The encoded protein is CASSFPGSEQYF.

CDR3 DNA sequence: TGTGCCAGCAGCTTAGGGACTAGCGGGAGGTCCTCCCAAGAGACCCAGTACTTC. It yields the protein CASSLGTSGRSSQETQYF. The genes are TRBV7-7 and TRBJ2-5, with TRBD2 matching over 14 bases. Germline CDR1 SSHAT, CDR2 FNYEAQ (reference sequence). V shed 1 base and J 1 base; nucleotides not matched to a gene: 5. The CDR3 covers 18 residues.

V is TRBV30 and J is TRBJ2-3; TRBD2 matches at 11 bases. This CDR3 comprises 16 residues. The J segment lost 4 bases and the V segment lost 5 bases, leaving 11 bases of the junction unmatched. The V gene's germline CDR1 is GTSNPN and CDR2 SVGIG (reference sequence). CDR3 nucleotide sequence: TGTGCCTGGCTGCCGGATAGCGGGAGGGCCCCAGATACGCAGTATTTT. Protein sequence: CAWLPDSGRAPDTQYF.

The chain carries TRBV4-2 and TRBJ1-5; 10 bases match TRBD1. Germline CDR1 and CDR2: LGHNA and YNFKEQ. There are 16 residues in the CDR3. Trimming removed 4 bases from V and 4 bases from J; junction bases left unmatched: 7. CDR3 nucleotides: TGTGCCAGCAGCCGGGGGCAGGGACAGGGGAATCAGCCCCAGCATTTT. Residues: CASSRGQGQGNQPQHF.

This clone was seen only once. The chain uses TRBV18 and TRBJ2-5; no reliable D call. Trimming removed 3 bases at V and 2 bases at J, with 7 bases between. This CDR3 has 13 amino acids. Germline-derived CDR1 and CDR2 are KGHSH and LQKENI. The chain's CDR3 is CASSPVGQETQYF. In DNA, the CDR3 is TGTGCCAGCTCACCCGTAGGGCAAGAGACCCAGTACTTC.

The chain recombines TRBV19 with TRBJ2-2; the D gene is possibly TRBD2 (5 bases). This CDR3 contains 17 residues. Germline CDR1 and CDR2: LNHDA and SQIVND (reference sequence). Trimming shortened V by 3 bases and J by 4 bases, and 18 bases separated the two germline ends. CDR3 DNA: TGTGCCAGTAGTATTGTCCGGGGATTGGCGGGCACCGGGGAGCTGTTTTTT. It is translated as CASSIVRGLAGTGELFF.

The rearrangement uses TRBV29-1 and TRBJ2-1; 8 bases are a match to TRBD2. CDR3 size: 14 residues. Germline V lookup: CDR1 SQVTM, CDR2 ANQGSEA. V lost 6 bases to trimming and J lost 5 bases; unmatched junction nucleotides: 9. The CDR3 here is CSVAGGVSNNEQFF. The CDR3 bases are TGCAGCGTCGCCGGGGGGGTTAGCAACAATGAGCAGTTCTTC.

The V and J genes are TRBV11-3 and TRBJ2-1; D may match TRBD1 or TRBD2 (5 bases each). Germline lookup yields CDR1 SGHNT and CDR2 YENEEA. The CDR3 covers 15 residues. Trimming cost V 3 bases and J 0 bases, with 9 bases left between them. Written as DNA, the CDR3 is TGTGCCAGCAGCTTGGGACCCGACTCCTACAATGAGCAGTTCTTC. This sequence encodes CASSLGPDSYNEQFF.

This sequence joins TRBV19 and TRBJ2-7, with 10 bases lining up with TRBD1. CDR1 and CDR2 (germline): LNHDA, SQIVND (reference sequence). J was trimmed by 1 base and V by 6 bases; bases with no gene match: 9. The CDR3 is 16 amino acids. The CDR3 protein is CASRDRGSPESYEQYF. CDR3 nucleotide sequence: TGTGCCAGTAGGGACAGGGGGTCCCCCGAGTCCTACGAGCAGTACTTC.